The source of this TCR beta chain is a study of shared clonotypes between healthy human individuals. Study-level results: Only a few donors were included, so the genetic and exposure-history diversity represented was limited. Despite large depth, rarefaction showed incomplete sorted-subset sequencing.

This clone was picked up many times. Its cognate antigen is unknown. Replicate PCRs run on sorted subsets employed 200 ng DNA, approximately 30,000 T cell genomes. Assay: immunoSEQ multiplex PCR; the TCRdb copy retains only in-frame clones and omits some. The profile shows more than 150,000 clones, 66% of them singletons. Between the trimmed V and J ends, which lost 2 bases and 4 bases, there was a span of 9 bases. CDR1 and CDR2 from the germline V gene are ENHRY and SYGVKD. The CDR3 length is 14 residues. The TCR comes from a man under 40 in good health. Sequencing was carried out using memory CD4+ T cells sorted from blood. Specified subset: CD45RA-negative fraction. The chain is built from TRBV10-3 and TRBJ2-4, with D hard to call. CDR3 loop: CAISEPGEKNIQYF. The CDR3 nucleotides are TGTGCCATCAGTGAGCCCGGCGAGAAAAACATTCAGTACTTC.